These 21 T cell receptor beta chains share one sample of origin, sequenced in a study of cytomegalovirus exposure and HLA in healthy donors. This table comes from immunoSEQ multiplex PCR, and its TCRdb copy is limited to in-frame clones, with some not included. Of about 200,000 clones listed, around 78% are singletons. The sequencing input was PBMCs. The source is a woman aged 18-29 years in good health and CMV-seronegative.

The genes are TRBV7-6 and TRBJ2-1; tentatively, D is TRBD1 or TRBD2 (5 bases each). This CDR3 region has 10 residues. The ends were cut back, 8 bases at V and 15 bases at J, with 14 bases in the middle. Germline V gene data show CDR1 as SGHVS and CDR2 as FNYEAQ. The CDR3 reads CASEGLTLFF. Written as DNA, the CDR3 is TGTGCCAGCGAGGGGCTGACGCTGTTCTTC.

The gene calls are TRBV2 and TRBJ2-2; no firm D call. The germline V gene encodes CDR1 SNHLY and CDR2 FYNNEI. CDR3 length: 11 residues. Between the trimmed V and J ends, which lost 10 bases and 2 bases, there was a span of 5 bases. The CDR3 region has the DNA TGTGCCACCTATAACACCGGGGAGCTGTTTTTT. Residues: CATYNTGELFF.

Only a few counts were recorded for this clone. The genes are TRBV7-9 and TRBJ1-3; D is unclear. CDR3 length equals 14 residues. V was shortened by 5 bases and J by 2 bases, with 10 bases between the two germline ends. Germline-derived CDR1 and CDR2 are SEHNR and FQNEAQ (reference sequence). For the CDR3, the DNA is TGTGCCAGCAGCCCAGAGGGCGCTGGAAACACCATATATTTT. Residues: CASSPEGAGNTIYF.

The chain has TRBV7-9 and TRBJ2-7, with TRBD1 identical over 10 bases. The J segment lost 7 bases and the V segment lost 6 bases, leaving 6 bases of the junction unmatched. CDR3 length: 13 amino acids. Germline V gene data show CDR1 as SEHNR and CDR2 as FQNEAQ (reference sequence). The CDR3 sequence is CASRRQGAREQYF. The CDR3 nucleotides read TGTGCCAGCAGACGACAGGGGGCGCGGGAGCAGTACTTC.

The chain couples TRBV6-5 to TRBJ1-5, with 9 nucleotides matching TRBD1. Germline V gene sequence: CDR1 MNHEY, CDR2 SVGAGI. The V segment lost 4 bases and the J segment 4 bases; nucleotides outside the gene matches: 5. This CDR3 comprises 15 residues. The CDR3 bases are TGTGCCAGCAGTTGGGGGACAGGGACAAATCAGCCCCAGCATTTT. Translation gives CASSWGTGTNQPQHF.

As DNA, the CDR3 is TGTGCCAGCAGCGCCAGACAGGAAAGTGAAGCTTTCTTT. Protein sequence: CASSARQESEAFF. V is TRBV9 and J is TRBJ1-1; D possibly corresponds to TRBD1 (6 bases). CDR3 length: 13 amino acids. Germline V CDR1 and CDR2: SGDLS, YYNGEE. V shed 3 bases and J shed 7 bases, with 13 bases lying between them.

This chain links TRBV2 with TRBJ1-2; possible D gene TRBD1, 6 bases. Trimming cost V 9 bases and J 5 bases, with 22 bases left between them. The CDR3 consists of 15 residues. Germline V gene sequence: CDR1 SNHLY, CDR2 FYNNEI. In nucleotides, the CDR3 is TGTGCCAGAGCCAGCCGGGGGCGGTCTGGATATGGCTACACCTTC. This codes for CARASRGRSGYGYTF.

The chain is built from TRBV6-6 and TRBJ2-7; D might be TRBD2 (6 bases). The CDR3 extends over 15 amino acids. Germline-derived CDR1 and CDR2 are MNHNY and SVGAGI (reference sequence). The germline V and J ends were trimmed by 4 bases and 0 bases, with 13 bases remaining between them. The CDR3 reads CASSSGLRNSYEQYF. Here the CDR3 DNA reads TGTGCCAGCAGTTCGGGACTCCGAAACTCCTACGAGCAGTACTTC.

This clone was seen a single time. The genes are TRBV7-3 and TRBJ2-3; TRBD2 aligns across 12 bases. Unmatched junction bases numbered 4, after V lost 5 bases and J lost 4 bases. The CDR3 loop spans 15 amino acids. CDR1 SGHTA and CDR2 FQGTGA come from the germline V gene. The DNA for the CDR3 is TGTGCCAGCAGCCTGACTAGCGGGGGCGCAGATACGCAGTATTTT. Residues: CASSLTSGGADTQYF.

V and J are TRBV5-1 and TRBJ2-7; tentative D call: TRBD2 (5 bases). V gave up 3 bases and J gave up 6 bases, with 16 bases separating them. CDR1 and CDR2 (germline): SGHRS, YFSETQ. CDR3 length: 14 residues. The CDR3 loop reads CASSWAGPSGEQYF. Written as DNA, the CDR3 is TGCGCCAGCAGCTGGGCGGGCCCATCGGGCGAGCAGTACTTC.

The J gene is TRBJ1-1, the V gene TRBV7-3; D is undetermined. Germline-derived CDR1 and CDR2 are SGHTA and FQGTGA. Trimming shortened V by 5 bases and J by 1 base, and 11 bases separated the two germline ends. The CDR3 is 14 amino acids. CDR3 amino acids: CASSTRTGNTEAFF. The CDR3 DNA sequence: TGTGCCAGCAGCACCCGGACGGGGAACACTGAAGCTTTCTTT.

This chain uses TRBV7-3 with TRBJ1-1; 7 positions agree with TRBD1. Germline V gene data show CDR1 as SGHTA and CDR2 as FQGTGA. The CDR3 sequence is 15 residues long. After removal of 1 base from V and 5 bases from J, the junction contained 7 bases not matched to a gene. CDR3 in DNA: TGTGCCAGCAGCTTAAGCACAGGGGTGGTAACTGAAGCTTTCTTT. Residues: CASSLSTGVVTEAFF. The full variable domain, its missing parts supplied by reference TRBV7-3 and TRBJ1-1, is GAGVSQTPSNKVTEKGKYVELRCDPISGHTALYWYRQSLGQGPEFLIYFQGTGAADDSGLPNDRFFAVRPEGSVSTLKIQRTERGDSAVYLCASSLSTGVVTEAFFGQGTRLTVV.

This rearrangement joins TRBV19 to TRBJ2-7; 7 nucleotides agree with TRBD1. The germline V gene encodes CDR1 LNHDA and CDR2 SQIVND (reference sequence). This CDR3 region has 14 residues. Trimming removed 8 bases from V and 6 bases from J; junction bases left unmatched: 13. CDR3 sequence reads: CASLHRDRAREQYF. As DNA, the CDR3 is TGTGCCAGTTTACATCGCGACAGGGCCCGCGAGCAGTACTTC.

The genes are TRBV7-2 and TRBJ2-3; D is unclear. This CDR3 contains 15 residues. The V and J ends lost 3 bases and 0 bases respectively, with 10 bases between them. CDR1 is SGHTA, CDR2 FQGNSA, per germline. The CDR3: CASSFGPESTDTQYF. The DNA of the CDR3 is TGTGCCAGCAGCTTCGGCCCAGAGAGCACAGATACGCAGTATTTT.

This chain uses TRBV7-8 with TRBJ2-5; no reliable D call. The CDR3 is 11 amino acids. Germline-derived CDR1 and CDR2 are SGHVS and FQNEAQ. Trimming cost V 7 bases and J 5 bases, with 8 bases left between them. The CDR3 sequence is CASTPGETQYF. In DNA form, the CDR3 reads TGTGCCAGCACCCCCGGCGAGACCCAGTACTTC.

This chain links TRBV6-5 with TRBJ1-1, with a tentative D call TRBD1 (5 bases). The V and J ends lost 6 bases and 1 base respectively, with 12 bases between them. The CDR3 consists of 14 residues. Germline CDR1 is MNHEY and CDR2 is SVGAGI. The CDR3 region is CASRTPGRNTEAFF. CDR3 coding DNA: TGTGCCAGCAGAACTCCAGGGCGGAACACTGAAGCTTTCTTT.

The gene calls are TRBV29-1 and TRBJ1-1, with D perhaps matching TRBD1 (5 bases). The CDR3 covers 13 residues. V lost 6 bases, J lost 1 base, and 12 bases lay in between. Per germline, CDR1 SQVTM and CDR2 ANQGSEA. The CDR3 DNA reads TGCAGCGTGCTGGGGGAGGGGAACACTGAAGCTTTCTTT. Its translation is CSVLGEGNTEAFF.

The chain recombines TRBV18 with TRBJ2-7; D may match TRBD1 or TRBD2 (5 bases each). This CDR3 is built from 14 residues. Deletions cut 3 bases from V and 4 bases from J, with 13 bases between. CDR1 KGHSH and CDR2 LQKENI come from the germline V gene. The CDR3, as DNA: TGTGCCAGCTCACCTCCGGGACCGACGTACGAGCAGTACTTC. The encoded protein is CASSPPGPTYEQYF.

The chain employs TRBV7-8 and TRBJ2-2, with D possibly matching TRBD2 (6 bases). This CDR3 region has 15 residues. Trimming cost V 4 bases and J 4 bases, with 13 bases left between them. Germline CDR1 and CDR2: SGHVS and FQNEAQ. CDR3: CASSYMGLSTGELFF. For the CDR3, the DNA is TGTGCCAGCAGCTACATGGGACTGAGCACCGGGGAGCTGTTTTTT.

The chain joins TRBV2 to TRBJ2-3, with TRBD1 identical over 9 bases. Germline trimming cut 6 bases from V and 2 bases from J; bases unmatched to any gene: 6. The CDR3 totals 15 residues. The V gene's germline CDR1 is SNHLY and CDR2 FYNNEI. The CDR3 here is CASRGDRVDTDTQYF. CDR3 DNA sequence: TGTGCCAGCAGGGGGGACAGGGTGGACACAGATACGCAGTATTTT.

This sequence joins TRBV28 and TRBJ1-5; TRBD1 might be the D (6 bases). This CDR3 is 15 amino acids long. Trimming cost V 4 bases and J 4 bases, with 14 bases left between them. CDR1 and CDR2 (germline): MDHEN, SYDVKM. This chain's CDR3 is CASSSPRQGNQPQHF. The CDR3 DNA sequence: TGTGCCAGCAGTTCCCCCCGGCAGGGGAATCAGCCCCAGCATTTT.